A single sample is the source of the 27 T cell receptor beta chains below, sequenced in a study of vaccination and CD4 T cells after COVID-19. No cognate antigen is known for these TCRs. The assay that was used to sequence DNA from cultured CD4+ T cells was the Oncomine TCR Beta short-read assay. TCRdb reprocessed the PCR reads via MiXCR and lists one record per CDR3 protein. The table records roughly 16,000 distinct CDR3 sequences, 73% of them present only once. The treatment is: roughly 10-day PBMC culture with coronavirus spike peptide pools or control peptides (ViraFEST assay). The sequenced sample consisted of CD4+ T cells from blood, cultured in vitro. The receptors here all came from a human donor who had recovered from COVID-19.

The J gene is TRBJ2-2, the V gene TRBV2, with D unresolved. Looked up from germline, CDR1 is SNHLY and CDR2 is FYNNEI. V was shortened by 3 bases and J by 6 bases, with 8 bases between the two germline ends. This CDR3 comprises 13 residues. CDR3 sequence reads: CASSDQGSGELFF. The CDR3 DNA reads TGTGCCAGCAGTGATCAAGGCTCCGGGGAGCTGTTTTTT.

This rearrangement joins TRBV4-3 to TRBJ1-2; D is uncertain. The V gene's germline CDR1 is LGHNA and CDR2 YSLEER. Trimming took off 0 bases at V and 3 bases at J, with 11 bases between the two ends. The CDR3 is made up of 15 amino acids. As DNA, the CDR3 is TGCGCCAGCAGCCAAGATAGGAGCGGAGACTATGGCTACACCTTC. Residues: CASSQDRSGDYGYTF.

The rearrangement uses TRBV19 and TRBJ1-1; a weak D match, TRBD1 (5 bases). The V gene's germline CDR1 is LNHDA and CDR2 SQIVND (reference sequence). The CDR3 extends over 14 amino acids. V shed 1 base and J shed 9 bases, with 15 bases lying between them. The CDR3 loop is CASSIAPGSGQAFF. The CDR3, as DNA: TGTGCCAGTAGTATAGCCCCGGGGTCGGGACAAGCTTTCTTT.

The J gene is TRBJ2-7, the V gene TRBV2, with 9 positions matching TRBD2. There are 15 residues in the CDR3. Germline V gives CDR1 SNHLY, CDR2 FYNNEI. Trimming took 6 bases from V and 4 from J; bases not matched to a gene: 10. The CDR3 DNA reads TGTGCCAGCAGGGCCCTAGCGGGGCCGAGGTACGAGCAGTACTTC. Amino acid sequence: CASRALAGPRYEQYF.

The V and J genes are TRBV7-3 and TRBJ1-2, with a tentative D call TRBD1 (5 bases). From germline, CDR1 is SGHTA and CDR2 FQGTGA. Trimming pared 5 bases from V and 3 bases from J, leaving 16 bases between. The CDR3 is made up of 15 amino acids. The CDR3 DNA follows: TGTGCCAGCAGCCCGAGGGCCAGGGCCGACTATGGCTACACCTTC. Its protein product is CASSPRARADYGYTF. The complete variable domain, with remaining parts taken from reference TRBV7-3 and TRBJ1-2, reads GAGVSQTPSNKVTEKGKYVELRCDPISGHTALYWYRQSLGQGPEFLIYFQGTGAADDSGLPNDRFFAVRPEGSVSTLKIQRTERGDSAVYLCASSPRARADYGYTFGSGTRLTVV.

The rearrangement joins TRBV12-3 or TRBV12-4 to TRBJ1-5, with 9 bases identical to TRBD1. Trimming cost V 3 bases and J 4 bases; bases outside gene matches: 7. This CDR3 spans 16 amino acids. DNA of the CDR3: TGTGCCAGCAGTTTCTCGACAGGGGGTAGTAATCAGCCCCAGCATTTT. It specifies CASSFSTGGSNQPQHF.

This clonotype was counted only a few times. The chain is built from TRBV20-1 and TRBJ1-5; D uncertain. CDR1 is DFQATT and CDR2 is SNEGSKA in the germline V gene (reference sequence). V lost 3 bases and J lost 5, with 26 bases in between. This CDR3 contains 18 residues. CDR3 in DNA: TGCAGTGCTAGTTTAAACGGTCCCGAAAACTGGTTCTATCAGCCCCAGCATTTT. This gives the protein CSASLNGPENWFYQPQHF.

CDR3 sequence reads: CASSREDNYGYTF. The DNA of the CDR3 is TGTGCCAGCAGCCGGGAAGATAACTATGGCTACACCTTC. The chain recombines TRBV5-4 with TRBJ1-2; D gene uncertain. V lost 4 bases, J lost 1 base, and 8 bases lay in between. The CDR3 contains 13 residues. Germline CDR1 SGHNT, CDR2 YYREEE (reference sequence).

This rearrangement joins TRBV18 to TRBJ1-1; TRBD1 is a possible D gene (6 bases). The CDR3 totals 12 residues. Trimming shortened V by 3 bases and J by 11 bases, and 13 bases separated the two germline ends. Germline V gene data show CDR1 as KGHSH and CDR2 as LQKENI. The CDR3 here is CASSPDGGAAFF. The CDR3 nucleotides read TGTGCCAGCTCACCTGACGGGGGCGCGGCTTTCTTT.

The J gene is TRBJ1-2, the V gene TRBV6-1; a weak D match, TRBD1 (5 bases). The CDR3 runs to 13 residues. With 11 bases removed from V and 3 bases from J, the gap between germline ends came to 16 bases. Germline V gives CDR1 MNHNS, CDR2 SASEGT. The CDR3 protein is CAAMEGRDYGYTF. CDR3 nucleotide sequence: TGTGCCGCCATGGAGGGGAGGGACTATGGCTACACCTTC.

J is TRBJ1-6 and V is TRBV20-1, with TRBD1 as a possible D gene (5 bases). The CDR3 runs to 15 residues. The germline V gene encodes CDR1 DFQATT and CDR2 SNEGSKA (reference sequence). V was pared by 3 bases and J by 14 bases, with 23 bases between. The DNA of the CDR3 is TGCAGTGCTAGTCGAGGAAGGGGTCTTAATTCGGCCCTCCACTTT. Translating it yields CSASRGRGLNSALHF.

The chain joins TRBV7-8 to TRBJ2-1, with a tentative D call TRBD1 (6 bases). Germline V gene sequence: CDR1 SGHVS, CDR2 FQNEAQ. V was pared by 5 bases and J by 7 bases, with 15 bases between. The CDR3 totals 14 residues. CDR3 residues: CASSTSSRGNEQFF. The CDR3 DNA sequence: TGTGCCAGCAGCACCTCGAGCAGGGGTAATGAGCAGTTCTTC. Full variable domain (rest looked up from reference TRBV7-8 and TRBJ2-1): GAGVSQSPRYKVAKRGQDVALRCDPISGHVSLFWYQQALGQGPEFLTYFQNEAQLDKSGLPSDRFFAERPEGSVSTLKIQRTQQEDSAVYLCASSTSSRGNEQFFGPGTRLTVL.

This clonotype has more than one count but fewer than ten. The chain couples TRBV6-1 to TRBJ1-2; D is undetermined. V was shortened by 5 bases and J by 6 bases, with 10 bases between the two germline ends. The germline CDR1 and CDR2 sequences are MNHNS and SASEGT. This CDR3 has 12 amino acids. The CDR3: CASSPLVHGYTF. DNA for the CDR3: TGTGCCAGCAGTCCCCTCGTCCATGGCTACACCTTC.

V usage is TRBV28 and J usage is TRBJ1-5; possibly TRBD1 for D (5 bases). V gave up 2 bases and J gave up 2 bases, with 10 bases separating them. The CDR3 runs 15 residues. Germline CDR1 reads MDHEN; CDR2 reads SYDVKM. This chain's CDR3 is CASSLIRVGNQPQHF. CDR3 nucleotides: TGTGCCAGCAGTTTAATCAGGGTAGGCAATCAGCCCCAGCATTTT.

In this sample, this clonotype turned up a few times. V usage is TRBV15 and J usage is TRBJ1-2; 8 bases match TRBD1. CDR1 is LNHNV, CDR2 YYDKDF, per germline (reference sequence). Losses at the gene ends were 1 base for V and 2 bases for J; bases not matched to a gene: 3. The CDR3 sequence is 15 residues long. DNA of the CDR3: TGTGCCACCAGCAGAGGAAGACAGGGGAACTATGGCTACACCTTC. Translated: CATSRGRQGNYGYTF. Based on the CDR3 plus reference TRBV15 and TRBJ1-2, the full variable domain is DAMVIQNPRYQVTQFGKPVTLSCSQTLNHNVMYWYQQKSSQAPKLLFHYYDKDFNNEADTPDNFQSRRPNTSFCFLDIRSPGLGDTAMYLCATSRGRQGNYGYTFGSGTRLTVV.

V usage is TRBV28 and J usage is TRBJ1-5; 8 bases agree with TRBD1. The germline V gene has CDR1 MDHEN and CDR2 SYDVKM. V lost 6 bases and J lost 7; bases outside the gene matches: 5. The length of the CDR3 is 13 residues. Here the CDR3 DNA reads TGTGCCAGCAGCCCAGGGGGCTACCAGCCCCAGCATTTT. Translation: CASSPGGYQPQHF.

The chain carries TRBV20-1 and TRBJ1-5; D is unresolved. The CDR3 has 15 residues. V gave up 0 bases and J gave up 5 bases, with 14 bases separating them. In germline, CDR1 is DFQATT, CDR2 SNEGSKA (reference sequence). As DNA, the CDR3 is TGCAGTGCTAGAGAACCGGGGTCTCGCTATCAGCCCCAGCATTTT. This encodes CSAREPGSRYQPQHF.

CDR3 DNA: TGTGCCAGCAGCCCCCTGGGGGGCAGCTACAATGAGCAGTTCTTC. Translated, it gives CASSPLGGSYNEQFF. V gene TRBV7-2 combines with J gene TRBJ2-1; the D call may be TRBD1 or TRBD2 (6 bases each). The CDR3 loop spans 15 amino acids. Germline V gives CDR1 SGHTA, CDR2 FQGNSA. V lost 5 bases and J lost 3, with 14 bases in between.

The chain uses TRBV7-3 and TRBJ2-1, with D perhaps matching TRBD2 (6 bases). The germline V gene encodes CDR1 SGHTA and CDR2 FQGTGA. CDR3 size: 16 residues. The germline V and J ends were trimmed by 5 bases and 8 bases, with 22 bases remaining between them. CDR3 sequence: CASSPTPTSLGDEQFF. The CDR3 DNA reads TGTGCCAGCAGCCCAACCCCGACTAGTCTGGGGGATGAGCAGTTCTTC.

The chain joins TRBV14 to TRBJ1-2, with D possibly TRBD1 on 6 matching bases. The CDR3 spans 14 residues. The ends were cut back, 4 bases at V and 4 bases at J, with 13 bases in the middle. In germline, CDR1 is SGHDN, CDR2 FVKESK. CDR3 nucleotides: TGTGCCAGCAGCCGCATCAGGGGAACCTATGGCTACACCTTC. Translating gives CASSRIRGTYGYTF.

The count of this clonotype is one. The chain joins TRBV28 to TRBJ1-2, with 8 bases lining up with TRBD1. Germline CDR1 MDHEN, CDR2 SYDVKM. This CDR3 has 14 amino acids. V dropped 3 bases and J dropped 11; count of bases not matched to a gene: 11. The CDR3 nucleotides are TGTGCCAGCAGTTTCTCGGACAGGGACCCAGCTTACACCTTC. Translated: CASSFSDRDPAYTF.

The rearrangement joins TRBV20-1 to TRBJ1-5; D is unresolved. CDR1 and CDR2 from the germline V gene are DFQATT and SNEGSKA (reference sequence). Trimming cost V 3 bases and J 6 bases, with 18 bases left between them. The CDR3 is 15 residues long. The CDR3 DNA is TGCAGTGCTAGGCCCCCGTCCTTTCTGAGTCAGCCCCAGCATTTT. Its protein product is CSARPPSFLSQPQHF.

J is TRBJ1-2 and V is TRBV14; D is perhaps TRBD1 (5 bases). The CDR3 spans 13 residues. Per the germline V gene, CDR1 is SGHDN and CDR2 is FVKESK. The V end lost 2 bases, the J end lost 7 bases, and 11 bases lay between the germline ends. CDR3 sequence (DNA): TGTGCCAGCAGCCAACAGGGTTATTCTGGCTACACCTTC. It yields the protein CASSQQGYSGYTF.

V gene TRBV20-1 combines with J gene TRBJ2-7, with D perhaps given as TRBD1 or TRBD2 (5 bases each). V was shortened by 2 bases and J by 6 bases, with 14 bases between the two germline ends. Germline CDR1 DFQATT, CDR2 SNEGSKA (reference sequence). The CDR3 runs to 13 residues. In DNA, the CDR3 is TGCAGTGCTAGATTCGAGGGGCCTCGCGAGCAGTACTTC. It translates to CSARFEGPREQYF.

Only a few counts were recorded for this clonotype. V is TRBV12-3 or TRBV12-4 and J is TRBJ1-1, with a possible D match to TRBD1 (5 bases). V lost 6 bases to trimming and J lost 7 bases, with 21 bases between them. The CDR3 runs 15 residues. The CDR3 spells CASSQPGLLDVEAFF. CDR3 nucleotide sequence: TGTGCCAGCAGCCAACCGGGACTTCTAGATGTTGAAGCTTTCTTT.

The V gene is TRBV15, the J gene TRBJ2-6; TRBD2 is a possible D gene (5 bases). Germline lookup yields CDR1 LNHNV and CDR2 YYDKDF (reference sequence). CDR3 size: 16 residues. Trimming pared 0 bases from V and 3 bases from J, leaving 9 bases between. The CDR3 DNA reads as TGTGCCACCAGCAGAGATTACGGGGTTGGGGCCAACGTCCTGACTTTC. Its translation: CATSRDYGVGANVLTF.

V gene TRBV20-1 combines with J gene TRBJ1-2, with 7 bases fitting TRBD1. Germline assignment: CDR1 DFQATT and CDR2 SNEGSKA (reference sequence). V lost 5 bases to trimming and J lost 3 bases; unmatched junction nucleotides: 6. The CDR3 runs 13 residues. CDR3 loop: CSAPIQGYYGYTF. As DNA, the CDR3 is TGCAGTGCTCCAATACAGGGGTACTATGGCTACACCTTC.